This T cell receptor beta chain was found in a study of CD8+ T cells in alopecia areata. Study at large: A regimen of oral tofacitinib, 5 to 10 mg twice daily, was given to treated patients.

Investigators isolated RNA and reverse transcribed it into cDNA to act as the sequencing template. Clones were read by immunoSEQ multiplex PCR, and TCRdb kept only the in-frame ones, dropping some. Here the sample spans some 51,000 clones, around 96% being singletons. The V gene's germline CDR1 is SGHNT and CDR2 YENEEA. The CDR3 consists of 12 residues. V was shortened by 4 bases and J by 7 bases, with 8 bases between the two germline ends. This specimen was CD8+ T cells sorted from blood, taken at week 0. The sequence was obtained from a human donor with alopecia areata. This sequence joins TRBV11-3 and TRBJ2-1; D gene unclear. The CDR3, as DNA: TGTGCCAGCAGCTACTCTTATAATGAGCAGTTCTTC. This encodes CASSYSYNEQFF.